The table lists the clone carrying this T cell receptor beta chain with a few counts. Its antigen is still unknown. This sample is drawn from a study of T cell responses to AZD1222 COVID-19 vaccine. Study results and caveats: Baseline serostatus was positive in only six AZD1222 recipients.

V lost 6 bases, J lost 7 bases, and 16 bases lay in between. This CDR3 spans 13 amino acids. CDR1 is LNHDA, CDR2 SQIVND, per germline (reference sequence). Sequencing used immunoSEQ multiplex PCR; TCRdb keeps in-frame clones, though not all of them. Among 120,000 or so clones listed, 92% were seen once. This chain joins TRBV19 and TRBJ2-7; D perhaps matches TRBD2 (5 bases). This TCR was recovered from an adult in good health. Material: peripheral blood, obtained on day 0 of AZD1222 vaccination. Here the CDR3 reads CASSLGLSREQYF. The CDR3 DNA is TGTGCCAGTAGCCTCGGACTCAGCAGGGAGCAGTACTTC. Complete variable domain (other parts from reference TRBV19 and TRBJ2-7): DGGITQSPKYLFRKEGQNVTLSCEQNLNHDAMYWYRQDPGQGLRLIYYSQIVNDFQKGDIAEGYSVSREKKESFPLTVTSAQKNPTAFYLCASSLGLSREQYFGPGTRLTVT.